This T cell receptor beta chain was sequenced for a study of blood T cell repertoires in COVID-19. Study context: Whether acute or convalescent, the COVID-19 samples came from the United States, Italy and Spain. PBMCs, B-cell-depleted T cells, or T cells provided the cDNA or gDNA that made up the material.

The germline V gene has CDR1 MNHEY and CDR2 SVGEGT. V shed 6 bases, J shed 6 bases, and the junction held 20 bases outside the gene matches. This CDR3 spans 20 amino acids. A single count supports this clone. In the authors' methods: Amplification of reference gene primers was used by the study to estimate nucleated cell counts. Here immunoSEQ multiplex PCR was the method, and the copy in TCRdb shows in-frame clones only, minus some. For V, J and clone size, that table is used; D and trimming come from the DNA. The table lists 140,000 to 150,000 clones, 76% of them singletons. Sequencing input: peripheral blood. This chain uses TRBV6-2 or TRBV6-3 with TRBJ2-3; 14 bases are shared with TRBD2. This receptor was taken from a man aged 55 to 70 with acute or convalescent COVID-19. The CDR3 DNA reads as TGTGCCAGCAGCTCCCACCCGGGACTAGCGGGAGAAAGTGACAAGGATACGCAGTATTTT. This translates into CASSSHPGLAGESDKDTQYF.